These T cell receptor beta chains were read from a single sample in a study of blood T cell repertoires in COVID-19. TCRdb's copy holds only in-frame clones and misses some; the assay was immunoSEQ multiplex PCR. The sample carries 99,000 or so clones, roughly four fifths recorded once. The specimen was peripheral blood. The source of these receptors is a woman of 80 years or more with active or convalescent COVID-19. Both conserved end residues are trimmed from each CDR3.

j_call v_call cdr3_aa
TRBJ1-4 TRBV28 ASSLKGSGEKLF
TRBJ1-5 TRBV30 AWRERSSNQPQH
TRBJ1-2 TRBV13 ASSLVRGQGYT
TRBJ1-3 TRBV19 ASRLRRGADTIY
TRBJ2-7 TRBV2 ASSATGTGAPSEQY
TRBJ2-7 TRBV10-3 ASSVGARLDYEQY
TRBJ2-3 TRBV5-4 ASSPGLAGGRGTDTQY
TRBJ1-1 TRBV28 ASGRVNTEAF
TRBJ2-2 TRBV29-1 SVVSGAGELF
TRBJ2-1 TRBV9 ASSVAIAGVSNEQF
TRBJ1-5 TRBV12-3/TRBV12-4 ASSFSRGQPQH
TRBJ2-5 TRBV6-5 ASSYSNSLAGTQY
TRBJ1-1 TRBV6-5 ASSPTRGRTEAF
TRBJ2-1 TRBV29-1 SVVAGGWISYNEQF
TRBJ2-1 TRBV7-3 ASSVAGGPYNEQF
TRBJ1-6 TRBV27 ASTRDRDSPLH
TRBJ1-2 TRBV6-5 ASNPTPRTGGGYT
TRBJ2-7 TRBV28 AIYGGGSYEQY
TRBJ1-2 TRBV11-2 ASSLAPQGMSYT
TRBJ2-1 TRBV7-3 ASASYNEQF
TRBJ2-3 TRBV5-4 ASSLAGEVDTQY
TRBJ1-1 TRBV6-4 ASRGSYEAF
TRBJ1-5 TRBV6-5 ASSYSRNQPQH
TRBJ1-5 TRBV2 ASSEGGSRGTQH
TRBJ2-7 TRBV5-4 ASSPGLAGPSYEQY
TRBJ1-2 TRBV28 ASSLEKKVGYRKGYT
TRBJ1-6 TRBV28 ASRDRGGYNSPLH
TRBJ2-5 TRBV11-3 ASSLGLAGMQETQY
TRBJ2-1 TRBV6-5 ASSYGHGRVKPF
TRBJ1-6 TRBV7-2 ASSYEQASPLH